This is a list of T cell receptor beta chains from one sample in a study of radiotherapy plus CTLA-4 blockade in lung cancer. TCRdb keeps only in-frame clones here, not all; method: immunoSEQ multiplex PCR. The data hold 30,000 to 40,000 clones, with 70% to 75% observed a single time. The sample in question was peripheral blood, obtained from a patient treated with radiotherapy plus ipilimumab. All receptors come from a human donor with non-small cell lung cancer that progressed on radiotherapy plus ipilimumab. Each CDR3 is given with its conserved first and last residue. D genes are given only for firm matches. Size values are once, few and many counts, or a class for expanded clones, and some rows have none.

v_call	d_call	clone_size	j_call	cdr3_nt	cdr3_aa
TRBV7-9	TRBD1	.	TRBJ1-1	TGTGCCAGCACTACCCGACAGGGTGCGAACACTGAAGCTTTCTTT	CASTTRQGANTEAFF
TRBV5-1	.	.	TRBJ2-3	TGCGCCAGCAGCTTGGATTTGCATAACACAGATACGCAGTATTTT	CASSLDLHNTDTQYF
TRBV4-1	.	.	TRBJ2-7	TGCGCCAGCAGCCAAGGACCCTACGAGCAGTACTTC	CASSQGPYEQYF
TRBV4-2	.	.	TRBJ2-7	TGTGCCAGCAGCCAGCGACAAAGCTACGAGCAGTACTTC	CASSQRQSYEQYF
TRBV9	.	few	TRBJ1-3	TGTGCCAGCAGCGTTGACAGTGTCTCTGGAAACACCATATATTTT	CASSVDSVSGNTIYF
TRBV7-2	.	.	TRBJ1-4	TGTGCCAGCAGCTTAAGCCGCGGGAATGAAAAACTGTTTTTT	CASSLSRGNEKLFF
TRBV11-2	.	.	TRBJ2-2	TGTGCCAGCAGCCTAGGGTCCGGGGAGCTGTTTTTT	CASSLGSGELFF
TRBV7-9	.	once	TRBJ2-3	TGTGCCAGCAGCCCCGGGTGGCATTTT	CASSPGWHF
TRBV6-1	.	few	TRBJ1-2	TGTGCCAGCAGCGGACTAGATGGCTACACCTTC	CASSGLDGYTF
TRBV4-1	.	.	TRBJ2-1	TGCGCCAGCAGCCCCCGGGACTCTCACAATGAGCAGTTCTTC	CASSPRDSHNEQFF
TRBV5-4	.	.	TRBJ2-1	TGTGCCAGCAGCCCGGGACGCACCGAGCAGTTCTTC	CASSPGRTEQFF
TRBV11-2	TRBD1	few	TRBJ2-4	TGTGCCAGCAGCCCTACTGAGGACAGGGTTGGGGGAAACATTCAGTACTTC	CASSPTEDRVGGNIQYF
TRBV7-3	.	.	TRBJ2-5	TGTGCCAGCAGCTTATCATCGGAGCTTGGGGAGACCCAGTACTTC	CASSLSSELGETQYF
TRBV7-3	.	.	TRBJ2-1	TGTGCCAGCAGCTTAAGCTCCTACAATGAGCAGTTCTTC	CASSLSSYNEQFF
TRBV20-1	.	.	TRBJ2-7	TGCAGTGCTAGGCGAGGCTACGAGCAGTACTTC	CSARRGYEQYF
TRBV29-1	.	.	TRBJ1-1	TGCAGCGTCCGCTACAGGCTAAACACTGAAGCTTTCTTT	CSVRYRLNTEAFF
TRBV29-1	.	.	TRBJ2-7	TGCAGCGTTGCGGGCCTGGGCTCCTACGAGCAGTACTTC	CSVAGLGSYEQYF
TRBV18	.	.	TRBJ1-1	TGTGCCAGCTCACCTCAGGGTGAGGGCACTGAAGCTTTCTTT	CASSPQGEGTEAFF
TRBV4-1	TRBD2	.	TRBJ2-1	TGCGCCAGCGGGGTTAGCGGGGGCTCCTACAATGAGCAGTTCTTC	CASGVSGGSYNEQFF
TRBV11-3	.	once	TRBJ1-3	TGTGCCAGCAGCTTGGACAGCCACGATGGAAACACCATATATTTT	CASSLDSHDGNTIYF
TRBV5-1	.	.	TRBJ2-7	TGCGCCAGCAGCTTTAGCGAAGGGGTAATCTACGAGCAGTACTTC	CASSFSEGVIYEQYF
TRBV20-1	.	once	TRBJ2-5	TGCAGTGCTAGAGATGGGGAGACCCAGTACTTC	CSARDGETQYF
TRBV4-3	.	few	TRBJ2-5	TGCGCCAGCAGCCAAGGAAGGGGATCCCAAGAGACCCAGTACTTC	CASSQGRGSQETQYF
TRBV6-6	.	.	TRBJ1-3	TGTGCCAGCTCTAGGAGGGACACCATATATTTT	CASSRRDTIYF
TRBV5-1	TRBD1	.	TRBJ2-5	TGCGCCAGTCGACAGGGGGCGAGGGAGACCCAGTACTTC	CASRQGARETQYF
TRBV12-5	.	.	TRBJ2-3	TGTGCTAGTGGTCTGAGTGGACAGAATACGCAGTATTTT	CASGLSGQNTQYF
TRBV5-1	TRBD1	.	TRBJ1-1	TGCGCCAGCAGCCCCTGGGACAGTGGGAACACTGAAGCTTTCTTT	CASSPWDSGNTEAFF